This record concerns one T cell receptor beta chain sequence. The length of the CDR3 is 15 residues. The ends were cut back, 0 bases at V and 0 bases at J, with 7 bases in the middle. From germline, CDR1 is SGDLS and CDR2 YYNGEE. This record comes from a study of T cell changes during pregnancy in multiple sclerosis. Clones were sequenced by immunoSEQ multiplex PCR, and TCRdb holds only the in-frame ones, with some missing. Among more than 50,000 clones, around 94% were seen once, and the ten largest hold around 2.5%. This clonotype originated in a female donor with multiple sclerosis, enrolled in a pregnancy study. The specimen was CD8+ T cells from peripheral blood mononuclear cells, collected after pregnancy. The chain has TRBV9 and TRBJ2-1; D unresolved. CDR3 nucleotide sequence: TGTGCCAGCAGCGTAGACAGTAGCTCCTACAATGAGCAGTTCTTC. The encoded protein is CASSVDSSSYNEQFF.